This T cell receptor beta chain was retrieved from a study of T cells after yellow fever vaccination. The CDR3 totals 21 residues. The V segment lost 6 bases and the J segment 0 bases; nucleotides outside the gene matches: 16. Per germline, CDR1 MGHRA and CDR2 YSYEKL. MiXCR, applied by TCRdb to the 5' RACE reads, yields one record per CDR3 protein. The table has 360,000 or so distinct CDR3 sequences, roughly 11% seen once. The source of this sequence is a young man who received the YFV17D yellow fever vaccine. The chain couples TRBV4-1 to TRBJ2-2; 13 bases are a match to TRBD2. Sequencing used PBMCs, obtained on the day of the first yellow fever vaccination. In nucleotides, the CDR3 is TGCGCCAGCAGACCCTCTCCCTTTACGGGACTAGCGGGGACGAACACCGGGGAGCTGTTTTTT. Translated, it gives CASRPSPFTGLAGTNTGELFF.